The present TCR beta chain was sequenced within a study of cytomegalovirus exposure and HLA in healthy donors (dated by TCRdb to about 2017). For the study in its entirety: According to an earlier analysis of several hundred of the donors, about 190 million T cells yielded over 100 million unique TCR beta sequences and 276 Gb of sequence data. HLA typing included class I and class II loci at four-digit resolution. Typing coverage varied by locus: 629-630 donors for A, B, C, DRB1 and DQB1; more than 500 for DQA1; more than 600 for DPA1; 450 to 480 for DPB1. About 280 gigabases of sequencing data and around 80 million unique TCR sequences made up an early release that covered around 640 HLA-typed donors. The later analysis used no new phenotypic data to find candidate immune exposures, relying instead on TCR beta sequences and their occurrence across donors. Every repertoire in the discovery cohort had been generated on one and the same sequencing platform. The T cell repertoires of 550 to 850 subjects were profiled by immunosequencing and related to cytomegalovirus serostatus. The study combined high-throughput TCR immunosequencing, statistical association of individual TCRs with disease status, and machine learning to predict cytomegalovirus infection status. Across about 370 genotyped donors of the cohort, an average of 235,054 unique TCR beta nucleotide sequences per donor were sequenced, and around 20% of those sequences were non-productive. Alongside the repertoire data, information on donor age, sex, ethnicity and CMV serostatus was compiled. A later genetic analysis used genome-wide SNP genotypes for about three fifths of the roughly 700 donors, treating that subset as a discovery cohort. The aim of the study was to test whether cataloging public T cell receptors could identify signatures of past pathogen exposure. A later analysis re-analyzed previously published TCR beta repertoires from about 600 donors and added high-resolution HLA genotyping to study TCR occurrence patterns. The genetic ancestry cluster associated with self-reported Caucasian donors included 70% to 85% of the 300 to 450 genotyped donors. Several DR-DQ haplotypes were treated as single units for association and clustering because of strong linkage in the cohort. An earlier analysis of some 600 of the donors applied high-throughput TCR beta sequencing to assess whether each TCR beta V gene segment acted as functional or pseudogenic. Along with the approximately 650-subject first cohort, a separate validation cohort of over a hundred different subjects was used. What the study reported, not specific to this receptor: Because HLA typing was missing for some donors at each locus, association tests included only the typed subset. Approximately 18 rarely observed V segments, including chromosome 9 orphons, were excluded from the earlier analysis of approximately 500 of the donors because counts were too low. It was suggested by the authors that the approach could potentially be generalized to other disease states and immunological phenotypes. A further reported finding was that TCR beta sequences accurately predicted the HLA-A and HLA-B alleles for most subjects in the first cohort. The study gave a list of about 160 TCR beta chains associated with cytomegalovirus. While some public TCRs were present in many individuals, most TCR sequences turned up only very rarely across donors. The sequencing pipeline was judged likely to have produced a cluster of highly shared sequence variants as a technical artifact. An earlier analysis of 587 of the donors showed that most TCR beta V segments appeared in productive rearrangements either about 87% or about 30% of the time, which broadly matched IMGT annotations. When HLA alleles, especially DR and DQ, strongly co-occurred, TCR associations were difficult to assign to individual alleles. The cohort was sequenced for TCR beta chains only, and without alpha or paired-chain data the features that could be detected were limited. Several of the top co-occurrence clusters appeared to be linked to parvovirus B19, influenza, CMV and Epstein-Barr virus, according to a later analysis. Correlated functional status among segregating V segments might be attributable to linkage disequilibrium, but an unknown experimental factor could not be ruled out. A later analysis found that HLA-associated TCR beta chains were more clonally expanded and had lower generation probabilities than equally common non-associated chains. A later analysis found that most CMV-associated TCR beta chains appeared HLA-restricted, with HLA associations seemingly driven largely by CMV exposure. Compared with the approximately 700-donor mean, donors in an Asian-associated ancestry cluster had fewer N-insertions in productive TCRs, according to a later genetic analysis. In a later analysis, TCR association rates were found to vary across HLA loci, with the most associated TCRs seen for DRB1 alleles and the fewest for HLA-C alleles. A later genetic analysis associated a missense DCLRE1C variant with V-gene and J-gene trimming of TCR beta chains, and an independent cohort replicated the association. The presence/absence analyses assumed that sequencing depth was roughly uniform across donors, and that assumption may not be true. In vitro tests confirmed that a few of the cytomegalovirus-associated TCR beta chains recognize cytomegalovirus antigens. Immune exposure information for the cohort was limited to CMV serostatus. Cytomegalovirus status was reported to be diagnosed by the classifier with high specificity and sensitivity in both the original and validation cohorts. Specific HLA alleles were associated with over 15,000 TCR beta sequences at a false discovery rate of 0.05 in a later analysis.

Regarding this clone: The clone's antigen remains unknown. Base-call qualities are not available, and no considerably larger clone is one nucleotide away.

The library came from the immunoSEQ multiplex PCR assay. The multiplex PCR relied on a mix of 60 forward primers for TCR Vbeta segments and 13 reverse primers for TCR Jbeta segments. The CDR3 region of rearranged TCR beta genes was amplified from genomic DNA by a multiplex PCR assay. The amplified TCR beta libraries were sequenced on the Illumina HiSeq System as 87-base-pair reads. On the study's bioinformatics: A later analysis tallied 75 million to 85 million unique TCR beta chains across the 610 or so repertoires, and some 10 million of those chains were shared by two or more donors. Raw reads were error-corrected and collapsed into unique sequences with a nearest-neighbor algorithm that merged closely related sequences to remove PCR and sequencing errors. To assign V, D and J gene segments, CDR3 sequences were aligned to IMGT reference sequences. Each retained sequence needed at least a six-nucleotide match to both a V gene segment and a J gene segment. A rearrangement was called productive if the CDR3 had no stop codons and remained in frame with V and J, and every other rearrangement was called non-productive. CDR3 was defined by IMGT convention, running from the second conserved V-encoded cysteine to the conserved J-encoded phenylalanine. The earlier analysis of 500 to 650 of the donors excluded any sequence lacking an unambiguous match to a single V gene segment. An earlier analysis of several hundred of the donors called V segments functional above 56.7% productive rearrangements and segregating when the between-donor standard deviation exceeded 5%. A statistical classification framework was built to diagnose cytomegalovirus status from the catalog of TCR beta chain sequences. In a later analysis, V and J genes were assigned by comparing TCR nucleotide sequences against IMGT/GENE-DB human TR gene sequences. In a later analysis, CDR3 sequences and most-parsimonious VDJ recombination scenarios were assigned using the TCRdist pipeline. In a later analysis, each TCR beta chain was defined by its CDR3 amino acid sequence together with its V-gene family, and reads lacking a unique V-gene family were excluded. A later analysis removed several hundred highly shared, low-generation-probability nucleotide sequences to deal with suspected cross-contamination and a sequencing artifact. A later analysis calculated a clonal expansion index for each public chain from normalized within-repertoire ranks of inferred template counts. Generation probabilities in a later analysis came from a VDJ recombination model fitted to out-of-frame rearrangements, and those results were checked against IGoR. Hypergeometric tests were used in a later analysis to score TCR-TCR, TCR-HLA and TCR-CMV co-occurrence, with a repertoire-size bias correction applied to the TCR pairs. False discovery rates were estimated in a later analysis by permuting HLA or CMV assignments 20 times. In a later analysis, co-occurring TCRs were grouped with DBSCAN, and TCRdist sequence similarity was added when clustering was performed within HLA-allele-positive subsets. For co-occurrence clustering, repertoires with fewer than 30,000 or more than 120,000 public chains were excluded, along with four to six repertoires with anomalous nucleotide sharing. In TCRdb, the immuneACCESS table is reduced to in-frame sequences with V and J assigned. These tables do not hold every clone; where another copy was compared, an unresolved V gene accounts for under half, and the others remain unexplained. The DNA gave D and trimming, while V, J and clone size come from that table. The sample includes 150,000 to 200,000 clones, with approximately 67% observed a single time. The ten biggest clones cover about 2.9% of the sample.

In total, over 600 healthy bone marrow donors made up the cohort. At the time of sampling, all cohort members were nominally healthy, though unrecorded immune exposures were likely present. The donor tested CMV seronegative, placing the donor among the 350 to 400 seronegative members of the cohort. A peripheral blood sample was collected from each donor, and TCR beta sequencing was performed on peripheral blood mononuclear cells. Genomic DNA extraction from the blood cell samples was performed with the Qiagen DNeasy Blood Extraction Kit. This receptor was taken from a man aged 40-55 years in good health and CMV-seronegative. Sample: PBMCs.

The nucleotide sequence is TGTGCCTGGGAGGGGACTCTCTACAATGAGCAGTTCTTC. Translated, it reads CAWEGTLYNEQFF. The V gene is TRBV30 and the J gene is TRBJ2-1; a weak D assignment points to TRBD2 (6 bases agree). CDR1 GTSNPN and CDR2 SVGIG were looked up in the germline V gene (reference sequence). The CDR3 spans 13 residues, from the cysteine through the phenylalanine. Only the CDR3 DNA stays, 39 bases, in frame from base 1. Trimming removed 5 bases from V and 3 bases from J, leaving 11 bases between the germline ends.